The 24 T cell receptor beta chains presented below share a single source sample, sequenced in a study of T cells in Graves' hyperthyroidism and ophthalmopathy (dated by TCRdb to the late 2010s). Libraries were built with multiplex PCR. TCRdb shows the sequencer as Illumina HiSeq 2000. The TCR beta CDR3 regions were amplified from the RNA transcripts. The TCR CDR3 was subjected to a first round of RT-PCR using the HTBI primer set and the Qiagen OneStep RT-PCR kit. TCRdb ran its own pipeline on the public reads, namely fastp trimming at Q25 and MiXCR clone calling, and kept in-frame beta chains. One record per CDR3 amino acid sequence lists the most common genes and DNA. Within this sample are over 300,000 distinct CDR3 sequences, with 14% of them counted one time only. The ten largest clonotypes hold more than 9.5% of the sample. Sequenced sample: blood. Receptors were obtained from a woman aged 55-69 years with Graves' hyperthyroidism.

This clonotype was picked up many times. The chain uses TRBV6-5 and TRBJ1-4; D is undetermined. CDR1 is MNHEY, CDR2 SVGAGI, per germline. V lost 2 bases and J lost 7, with 5 bases in between. The CDR3 is 12 residues long. For the CDR3, the DNA is TGTGCCAGCAGTTACGGGTTTGAAAAACTGTTTTTT. Protein: CASSYGFEKLFF.

J is TRBJ2-7 and V is TRBV18, with 11 bases lining up with TRBD1. The DNA end is more similar to TRBJ2-1, so the J call may be wrong. CDR3 length equals 16 residues. Germline CDR1 reads KGHSH; CDR2 reads LQKENI. The CDR3 DNA reads TGTGCCAGCTCACCTCCTTGGACAGGGGGCTCCTACGAGCAGTTCTTC. This codes for CASSPPWTGGSYEQFF.

There are many counts of this clonotype. V is TRBV30 and J is TRBJ1-1, with D hard to call. The germline gives CDR1 GTSNPN, CDR2 SVGIG (reference sequence). The V end lost 3 bases, the J end lost 2 bases, and 13 bases lay between the germline ends. The CDR3 is 14 amino acids. CDR3 bases: TGTGCCTGGAGCTCTTCTGGGGTTAACACTGAAGCTTTCTTT. Translating it yields CAWSSSGVNTEAFF.

This clonotype was seen at least ten times. V gene TRBV7-9 combines with J gene TRBJ2-1, with D possibly being TRBD1 (5 bases). Looked up from germline, CDR1 is SEHNR and CDR2 is FQNEAQ (reference sequence). V lost 4 bases, J lost 3 bases, and 7 bases lay in between. This CDR3 has 13 amino acids. The CDR3 loop reads CASSSRDYNEQFF. CDR3 nucleotides: TGTGCCAGCAGCTCCAGGGACTACAATGAGCAGTTCTTC.

This clonotype was found many times. The chain combines TRBV12-3 or TRBV12-4 with TRBJ2-7; 9 bases align to TRBD1. The trim removed 5 bases at V and 3 bases at J, leaving 5 bases unmatched. This CDR3 has 14 residues. For the CDR3, the DNA is TGTGCCAGCAGTCCCGCGGGACAGGGCTACGAGCAGTACTTC. It yields the protein CASSPAGQGYEQYF.

There are many counts of this clonotype. The chain is built from TRBV24-1 and TRBJ1-4; 8 nucleotides line up with TRBD1. With 2 bases clipped from V and 7 bases from J, the junction kept 2 bases outside the gene matches. The CDR3 runs 14 residues. From germline, CDR1 is KGHDR and CDR2 SFDVKD. The CDR3 spells CATSDSGQGEKLFF. Written as DNA, the CDR3 is TGTGCCACCAGTGATTCCGGACAGGGTGAAAAACTGTTTTTT.

This clonotype was detected ten times or more. The chain recombines TRBV7-3 with TRBJ2-5, with D possibly being TRBD2 (5 bases). The CDR3 extends over 17 amino acids. The V end was cut by 1 base, the J end by 1 base, with 16 bases between. Looked up from germline, CDR1 is SGHTA and CDR2 is FQGTGA. Here the CDR3 reads CASSLNPDTRAQETQYF. The CDR3 DNA reads TGTGCCAGCAGCTTAAACCCCGACACGAGGGCCCAAGAGACCCAGTACTTC.

This clonotype was picked up many times. The CDR3, as DNA: TGTGCCAGCAGCCAAACGAGGTACGAGCAGTACTTC. Its protein product is CASSQTRYEQYF. The chain is built from TRBV3-1 and TRBJ2-7, with no clear D. V was cut by 2 bases and J by 4 bases, with 6 bases left in between. The length of the CDR3 is 12 residues. Looked up from germline, CDR1 is LGHDT and CDR2 is YNNKEL (reference sequence).

Ten or more counts support this clonotype. Germline is not matched at one junction end, which may reflect a read error. The chain employs TRBV5-1 and TRBJ2-1; TRBD1 aligns across 7 bases. The CDR3 is 15 amino acids. The germline V gene has CDR1 SGHRS and CDR2 YFSETQ. CDR3 in amino acids: CASSLQGSSYNEQFF. For the CDR3, the DNA is TGTGCCAGCAGTCTACAGGGGAGCTCCTACAATGAGCAGTTCTTC.

As to this clonotype: At one end, the junction sequence differs from germline, possibly due to a read error. The CDR3 nucleotides read TGCGGTGCTAGTTGGGGGAGGGGAGAGACCCAGTACTTC. Residues: CGASWGRGETQYF. The gene calls are TRBV20-1 and TRBJ2-5; 7 bases line up with TRBD2. Germline lookup yields CDR1 DFQATT and CDR2 SNEGSKA (reference sequence). This CDR3 is 13 amino acids long.

This clonotype was seen just once. The V call is TRBV11-2, the J call TRBJ1-1; no reliable D call. CDR3 length: 17 residues. Germline values: CDR1 SGHAT, CDR2 FQNNGV. Between the trimmed V and J ends, which lost 1 base and 3 bases, there was a span of 18 bases. CDR3 amino acids: CASSLAVSVGLDTEAFF. For the CDR3, the DNA is TGTGCCAGCAGCTTAGCCGTGTCGGTAGGGCTCGACACTGAAGCTTTCTTT.

In this sample, this clonotype turned up a few times. This chain connects TRBV12-3 or TRBV12-4 to TRBJ2-3; tentative D call: TRBD2 (6 bases). CDR3 length: 13 residues. The ends were cut back, 6 bases at V and 2 bases at J, with 9 bases in the middle. CDR3 DNA sequence: TGTGCCAGCAGAAGGACTATCACAGATACGCAGTATTTT. Residues: CASRRTITDTQYF.

This clonotype was observed many times. This sequence joins TRBV20-1 and TRBJ2-5; 13 bases are shared with TRBD2. CDR3 length equals 16 residues. The J segment lost 3 bases and the V segment lost 5 bases, leaving 9 bases of the junction unmatched. CDR1 and CDR2 (germline): DFQATT, SNEGSKA (reference sequence). CDR3 protein: CSAGGPGTSGEETQYF. The CDR3 DNA reads TGCAGTGCTGGGGGGCCCGGGACTAGCGGGGAAGAGACCCAGTACTTC.

This chain joins TRBV20-1 and TRBJ1-3; D possibly corresponds to TRBD1 (6 bases). V lost 0 bases and J lost 3, with 12 bases in between. There are 15 residues in the CDR3. Germline CDR1 reads DFQATT; CDR2 reads SNEGSKA (reference sequence). CDR3: CSAREPRGGGNTIYF. The CDR3 region has the DNA TGCAGTGCTAGAGAACCCAGGGGAGGTGGAAACACCATATATTTT.

The genes are TRBV4-1 and TRBJ1-1; D uncertain. In germline, CDR1 is MGHRA, CDR2 YSYEKL. V was trimmed by 2 bases and J by 8 bases, leaving 15 bases between them. This CDR3 is built from 14 residues. In DNA, the CDR3 is TGCGCCAGCAGCCAACCCACGAGGGCAGTCGAAGCTTTCTTT. It specifies CASSQPTRAVEAFF.

The gene calls are TRBV15 and TRBJ2-4, with D maybe TRBD2 (6 bases). V was clipped by 0 bases and J by 0 bases, with 12 bases between them. The germline V gene encodes CDR1 LNHNV and CDR2 YYDKDF (reference sequence). CDR3 length: 17 amino acids. DNA for the CDR3: TGTGCCACCAGCAGAGATCACGGCGGGGTAGCCAAAAACATTCAGTACTTC. Translated, it gives CATSRDHGGVAKNIQYF.

CDR3 loop: CASSTDRVGYNEQFF. The CDR3 coding sequence is TGTGCCAGCAGTACGGACAGGGTGGGCTACAATGAGCAGTTCTTC. The V gene is TRBV6-2 or TRBV6-3, the J gene TRBJ2-1; TRBD1 agrees at 8 bases. The CDR3 has 15 amino acids. V dropped 5 bases and J dropped 3; count of bases not matched to a gene: 6. Germline CDR1 reads MNHEY; CDR2 reads SVGEGT.

Note on this clonotype: At one end, the junction sequence differs from germline, possibly due to a read error. The V gene is TRBV6-2 or TRBV6-3, the J gene TRBJ2-1; no reliable D call. The CDR3 runs to 15 residues. Looked up from germline, CDR1 is MNHEY and CDR2 is SVGEGT. CDR3 loop: CASSYPIIGYNEQSF. The CDR3 DNA follows: TGTGCCAGCAGTTACCCGATAATCGGGTACAATGAGCAGTCCTTC.

The genes are TRBV2 and TRBJ2-4; tentatively, D is TRBD1 (6 bases). V lost 8 bases, J lost 2 bases, and 19 bases lay in between. In germline, CDR1 is SNHLY, CDR2 FYNNEI. CDR3 length: 16 residues. The CDR3 region has the DNA TGTGCCAGCGGTCAGCAGGGGCCTGTAACCAAAAACATTCAGTACTTC. This sequence encodes CASGQQGPVTKNIQYF.

The chain carries TRBV5-4 and TRBJ2-7, with D maybe TRBD1 (5 bases). V was pared by 4 bases and J by 7 bases, with 12 bases between. Looked up from germline, CDR1 is SGHNT and CDR2 is YYREEE (reference sequence). This CDR3 has 12 residues. The CDR3 protein is CASSGWGREQYF. In DNA, the CDR3 is TGTGCCAGCAGCGGGTGGGGCCGGGAGCAGTACTTC.

In its sample, this clonotype was seen a few times. The chain recombines TRBV6-1 with TRBJ2-5; TRBD2 agrees at 10 bases. J was trimmed by 2 bases and V by 2 bases; bases with no gene match: 5. The CDR3 runs to 16 residues. The germline V gene encodes CDR1 MNHNS and CDR2 SASEGT. The CDR3 protein is CASSELSGRRQETQYF. CDR3 DNA: TGTGCCAGCAGTGAACTTAGCGGGAGGAGACAAGAGACCCAGTACTTC.

This clonotype was counted many times. The J gene is TRBJ2-3, the V gene TRBV30, with 9 positions matching TRBD2. This CDR3 region has 19 residues. The V segment lost 0 bases and the J segment 2 bases; nucleotides outside the gene matches: 15. Germline CDR1 and CDR2: GTSNPN and SVGIG (reference sequence). The CDR3 nucleotides are TGTGCCTGGAGTGTCCCTCTTAGCGGGAGATGGGGGCACACAGATACGCAGTATTTT. Residues: CAWSVPLSGRWGHTDTQYF.

This clonotype was recorded many times. The gene calls are TRBV19 and TRBJ2-1; 15 bases match TRBD2. The V segment lost 5 bases and the J segment 1 base; nucleotides outside the gene matches: 12. This CDR3 spans 20 amino acids. CDR1 and CDR2 (germline): LNHDA, SQIVND (reference sequence). The CDR3 sequence: CASSVGLAGGPTGSYNEQFF. The DNA for the CDR3 is TGTGCCAGTAGTGTAGGACTAGCGGGAGGGCCAACCGGGTCCTACAATGAGCAGTTCTTC.

This clonotype was picked up a small number of times. V and J are TRBV19 and TRBJ2-7; perhaps D is TRBD1 or TRBD2 (5 bases each). The CDR3 is 12 amino acids. Germline CDR1 LNHDA, CDR2 SQIVND (reference sequence). V lost 7 bases and J 1 base, leaving 8 bases between the germline ends. The CDR3 loop reads CASTGQSYEQYF. In DNA form, the CDR3 reads TGTGCCAGTACGGGGCAATCCTACGAGCAGTACTTC.